Below, 23 T cell receptor beta chains from the same sample are listed, as sequenced in a study of post-analysis software for immune sequencing data. No antigen has been assigned to these receptors. cDNA libraries of TCR beta carried unique molecular identifiers. In TCRdb, the PCR reads were re-called with MiXCR into one record per CDR3 protein. The sample contains around 400,000 distinct CDR3 sequences, around 37% of which appear only once. Study outcomes and limitations: Elevated frequency relative to controls characterized a handful of TRBV segments in patients, TRBV5-6, TRBV5-1 and TRBV20-1 among them.

The specimen sequenced was blood. These receptors were collected from a girl aged 10 to 17 with multiple sclerosis.

A few counts support this clonotype. This chain joins TRBV28 and TRBJ2-3, with D perhaps being TRBD1 or TRBD2 (5 bases each). Per the germline V gene, CDR1 is MDHEN and CDR2 is SYDVKM. The length of the CDR3 is 14 residues. Trimming removed 6 bases at V and 2 bases at J, with 12 bases between. The CDR3 sequence: CASRGRSITDTQYF. DNA of the CDR3: TGTGCCAGCAGGGGACGGAGCATCACAGATACGCAGTATTTT.

The chain employs TRBV29-1 and TRBJ1-2; no definite D call. CDR1 is SQVTM, CDR2 ANQGSEA, per germline. This CDR3 has 11 residues. V shed 3 bases and J shed 7 bases, with 9 bases lying between them. The CDR3 DNA is TGCAGCGTTGAGGTGGGCGGTGGCTACACCTTC. This codes for CSVEVGGGYTF.

The chain is built from TRBV3-1 and TRBJ2-1, with D possibly being TRBD2 (7 bases). Trimming left V 1 base short and J 2 bases short, with 12 bases between. This CDR3 region has 16 residues. Germline CDR1 LGHDT, CDR2 YNNKEL (reference sequence). CDR3 DNA: TGTGCCAGCAGCCAAGGTTTCGGGGGGCCCTACAATGAGCAGTTCTTC. The encoded protein is CASSQGFGGPYNEQFF.

As for this clonotype: A junction end diverges from the germline sequence, so it may reflect a read error. V is TRBV6-1 and J is TRBJ2-5; D is uncertain. CDR1 is MNHNS, CDR2 SASEGT, per germline. The CDR3 has 15 amino acids. CDR3 sequence reads: CACSELGRPQETQYF. In nucleotides, the CDR3 is TGTGCCTGCAGTGAATTGGGCAGACCCCAAGAGACCCAGTACTTC.

This clonotype was seen a few times. This chain joins TRBV7-8 and TRBJ1-1; D gene unclear. Per germline, CDR1 SGHVS and CDR2 FQNEAQ. V was cut by 1 base and J by 4 bases, with 7 bases left in between. This CDR3 is 13 amino acids long. The CDR3 is CASSLDLFTEAFF. DNA of the CDR3: TGTGCCAGCAGCTTAGACCTTTTCACTGAAGCTTTCTTT.

The CDR3: CASSRRGGDYNEQFF. The CDR3 bases are TGTGCCAGCAGTAGACGCGGGGGGGATTACAATGAGCAGTTCTTC. The chain uses TRBV12-3 or TRBV12-4 and TRBJ2-1; 9 bases line up with TRBD2. The V and J ends lost 5 bases and 4 bases, in that order; junction bases with no gene match: 6. The CDR3 length is 15 residues.

The J gene is TRBJ1-1, the V gene TRBV6-5; the D is unclear. The CDR3 is 16 amino acids. V was shortened by 0 bases and J by 0 bases, with 11 bases between the two germline ends. The germline gives CDR1 MNHEY, CDR2 SVGAGI. The DNA for the CDR3 is TGTGCCAGCAGTTACTCGCGGGTGGCGATGAACACTGAAGCTTTCTTT. It yields the protein CASSYSRVAMNTEAFF.

The V gene is TRBV20-1, the J gene TRBJ2-1; TRBD2 matches 9 bases. The germline gives CDR1 DFQATT, CDR2 SNEGSKA (reference sequence). J gave up 4 bases and V 7 bases, and 2 bases lay outside the gene matches. The CDR3 sequence is 12 residues long. The chain's CDR3 is CSGLAGYNEQFF. The CDR3 region has the DNA TGCAGTGGGCTAGCGGGGTACAATGAGCAGTTCTTC.

The J gene is TRBJ2-3, the V gene TRBV7-3, with D possibly called TRBD1 or TRBD2 (5 bases each). The germline V gene encodes CDR1 SGHTA and CDR2 FQGTGA. The CDR3 is 15 amino acids. V was pared by 3 bases and J by 2 bases, with 12 bases between. The CDR3 is CASSLNRGDTDTQYF. The CDR3 DNA sequence: TGTGCCAGCAGCTTGAACAGAGGGGACACAGATACGCAGTATTTT.

This clonotype was observed at least ten times. The chain is built from TRBV5-6 and TRBJ2-7, with 7 bases lining up with TRBD1. The germline CDR1 and CDR2 sequences are SGHDT and YYEEEE. The V gene end was trimmed by 4 bases and the J gene end by 2 bases; junction bases not matched to a gene: 3. The CDR3 has 13 residues. The CDR3 nucleotides are TGTGCCAGCAGCCACGGGACAGCCTACGAGCAGTACTTC. Translating it yields CASSHGTAYEQYF.

This chain uses TRBV6-2 or TRBV6-3 with TRBJ1-2; D is ambiguous. The CDR3 is made up of 13 amino acids. Germline CDR1 is MNHEY and CDR2 is SVGEGT. The ends were cut back, 6 bases at V and 4 bases at J, with 12 bases in the middle. In nucleotides, the CDR3 is TGTGCCAGCAGCGAACCCCCGGGCTATGGCTACACCTTC. Amino acid sequence: CASSEPPGYGYTF.

CDR3 region: CAINRGGQNYGYTF. The CDR3 DNA reads TGTGCCATCAATCGTGGGGGCCAGAACTATGGCTACACCTTC. The chain carries TRBV10-3 and TRBJ1-2; D possibly corresponds to TRBD1 (6 bases). V lost 7 bases and J 2 bases, leaving 14 bases between the germline ends. This CDR3 spans 14 amino acids. CDR1 ENHRY and CDR2 SYGVKD come from the germline V gene.

CDR3 in amino acids: CASSPQRGGDDEQFF. The CDR3 nucleotides read TGTGCCAGCTCACCCCAGCGAGGGGGAGATGATGAGCAGTTCTTC. This chain links TRBV18 with TRBJ2-1; a weak D match, TRBD1 (6 bases). Germline V gene data show CDR1 as KGHSH and CDR2 as LQKENI. Trimming took 3 bases from V and 8 from J, leaving 17 bases between them. The CDR3 runs to 15 residues.

The gene calls are TRBV4-3 and TRBJ2-5; either TRBD1 or TRBD2 may supply D (6 bases each). The CDR3 covers 15 residues. V lost 5 bases and J 3 bases, leaving 16 bases between the germline ends. CDR1 LGHNA and CDR2 YSLEER come from the germline V gene. CDR3 DNA sequence: TGCGCCAGCAGCTCCCGGAGGGGGGATGAAGAGACCCAGTACTTC. This sequence encodes CASSSRRGDEETQYF.

The V gene is TRBV5-6, the J gene TRBJ2-5; TRBD1 might be the D (5 bases). The last part of the DNA fits TRBJ2-7 better; the J call may be wrong. The CDR3 runs to 14 residues. Germline V gives CDR1 SGHDT, CDR2 YYEEEE. In DNA form, the CDR3 reads TGTGCCAGCAGCCCTACAACAGGAGCAGCCGAGCAGTACTTC. This codes for CASSPTTGAAEQYF.

This chain links TRBV5-1 with TRBJ2-6, with D maybe TRBD1 (6 bases). This CDR3 has 14 amino acids. V lost 7 bases and J 3 bases, leaving 11 bases between the germline ends. Germline CDR1 and CDR2: SGHRS and YFSETQ. The CDR3 here is CASGTGSGANVLTF. The DNA of the CDR3 is TGCGCCAGCGGTACAGGGAGTGGGGCCAACGTCCTGACTTTC.

In regard to this clonotype: This may arise from a read error, as a much more abundant clone is one base away. CDR3 nucleotide sequence: TGTGTCATACTACAGGGGGAGGGTTACGAGCAGTACTTC. This encodes CVILQGEGYEQYF. The V and J genes are TRBV10-3 and TRBJ2-4; possibly TRBD1 for D (8 bases). The J call could be wrong; TRBJ2-7 is a better fit for the DNA end. The V gene's germline CDR1 is ENHRY and CDR2 SYGVKD. The CDR3 consists of 13 residues.

This chain connects TRBV29-1 to TRBJ2-7; 7 bases map to TRBD1. With V trimmed by 0 bases and J by 7 bases, 12 bases remained unmatched. The CDR3 covers 15 residues. The germline V gene has CDR1 SQVTM and CDR2 ANQGSEA. The CDR3 here is CSVEDRDRDLNEQYF. The CDR3 region has the DNA TGCAGCGTTGAAGATCGAGACAGGGATCTCAATGAGCAGTACTTC.

This chain links TRBV4-3 with TRBJ1-1, with D perhaps TRBD1 (6 bases). Germline assignment: CDR1 LGHNA and CDR2 YSLEER. Between the trimmed V and J ends, which lost 1 base and 3 bases, there was a span of 18 bases. The CDR3 runs to 17 residues. The CDR3 nucleotides are TGCGCCAGCAGCCAAGGCGGACAGAATTACTACGACACTGAAGCTTTCTTT. Protein product: CASSQGGQNYYDTEAFF.

About this clonotype itself: At one of its ends the junction is not consistent with the germline gene, which may arise from a read error. The chain combines TRBV7-9 with TRBJ2-1, with a weak D call TRBD1 (6 bases). Germline CDR1 SEHNR, CDR2 FQNEAQ (reference sequence). The length of the CDR3 is 17 residues. This CDR3 reads CASSWTVLKRSYNEQFF. The CDR3 nucleotides are TGTGCCAGCAGCTGGACAGTTCTCAAGCGCTCCTACAACGAGCAGTTCTTC.

V and J are TRBV20-1 and TRBJ2-3, with TRBD2 identical over 8 bases. After removal of 3 bases from V and 5 bases from J, the junction contained 10 bases not matched to a gene. The germline gives CDR1 DFQATT, CDR2 SNEGSKA (reference sequence). The CDR3 covers 15 residues. For the CDR3, the DNA is TGCAGTGCTAGTTCGCCCGGGGGGGCCGTAGATACGCAGTATTTT. Encoded protein: CSASSPGGAVDTQYF.

The V gene is TRBV7-2, the J gene TRBJ2-1; D perhaps matches TRBD2 (7 bases). Germline values: CDR1 SGHTA, CDR2 FQGNSA. The CDR3 sequence is 14 residues long. V was pared by 6 bases and J by 7 bases, with 16 bases between. Here the CDR3 DNA reads TGTGCCAGCAGGGGGGGGCCCGCATTAAATGAGCAGTTCTTC. It translates to CASRGGPALNEQFF. Together with reference TRBV7-2 and TRBJ2-1, the CDR3 gives the full variable domain: GAGVSQSPSNKVTEKGKDVELRCDPISGHTALYWYRQSLGQGLEFLIYFQGNSAPDKSGLPSDRFSAERTGGSVSTLTIQRTQQEDSAVYLCASRGGPALNEQFFGPGTRLTVL.

V usage is TRBV12-3 or TRBV12-4 and J usage is TRBJ1-2; no definite D call. The CDR3 is 14 residues long. The V end was cut by 5 bases, the J end by 4 bases, with 14 bases between. The CDR3 sequence: CASSLPRRSYGYTF. CDR3 DNA: TGTGCCAGCAGTCTACCCAGACGGAGCTATGGCTACACCTTC.